A selection of T cell receptor beta chains follows, all from one sample in a study of blood T cell repertoires in COVID-19. The data were produced by immunoSEQ multiplex PCR, yet TCRdb's version contains in-frame clones alone and is incomplete. The top ten clones hold around 9.5% of a sample with 310,000 or so clones, around 89% of them seen once. The specimen sequenced was PBMCs or T cells enriched from blood (not recorded which). These receptors all come from a woman between 40 and 50 years old who had recovered from COVID-19. CDR3s include the opening cysteine and the closing phenylalanine or tryptophan. The D gene is left open where the match is weak. Size is stated for part of the rows, as once, few or many counts, or as a class when the clone is expanded.

abundance	j_gene	v_gene	d_gene	CDR3aa	CDR3nt
.	TRBJ2-6	TRBV5-4	TRBD1	CASSSGTGGPGANVLTF	TGTGCCAGCAGCTCCGGGACAGGGGGTCCTGGGGCCAACGTCCTGACTTTC
many	TRBJ2-2	TRBV5-1	.	CASSLAAGVTGELFF	TGCGCCAGCAGCTTGGCCGCCGGAGTCACCGGGGAGCTGTTTTTT
.	TRBJ2-7	TRBV28	.	CASSSQFYRSTPNPIHYEQYF	TGTGCCAGCAGTTCCCAGTTCTACAGATCAACCCCCAACCCAATCCACTACGAGCAGTACTTC
.	TRBJ2-5	TRBV11-2	.	CASSLGQLETQYF	TGTGCCAGCAGCTTAGGACAGCTAGAGACCCAGTACTTC
once	TRBJ2-1	TRBV7-2	.	CASSSRRLEGNEQFF	TGTGCCAGCAGCTCACGAAGGTTGGAGGGGAATGAGCAGTTCTTC
.	TRBJ1-5	TRBV28	TRBD1	CASSSMTGGNQPQHF	TGTGCCAGCAGTTCTATGACAGGGGGCAATCAGCCCCAGCATTTT
.	TRBJ1-6	TRBV7-3	.	CASSPQGESRSSPLHF	TGTGCCAGCAGCCCCCAGGGTGAATCTAGGAGTTCACCCCTCCACTTT
.	TRBJ1-6	TRBV15	.	CATSSGDFLSSYNSPLHF	TGTGCCACCAGCAGTGGGGACTTCCTAAGCTCCTATAATTCACCCCTCCACTTT
.	TRBJ2-1	TRBV7-9	TRBD1	CASSLGQGADNEQFF	TGTGCCAGCAGCCTGGGGCAGGGGGCCGACAATGAGCAGTTCTTC
once	TRBJ2-7	TRBV20-1	.	CSAMGGGEQYF	TGCAGTGCCATGGGGGGAGGCGAGCAGTACTTC
.	TRBJ1-5	TRBV21-1	.	CASSIPSSGQGNQPQHF	TGTGCCAGCAGCATTCCGAGCTCGGGACAGGGCAATCAGCCCCAGCATTTT
.	TRBJ2-4	TRBV7-2	.	CASSLASGIKNIQYF	TGTGCCAGCAGCTTAGCTAGCGGCATTAAAAACATTCAGTACTTC
few	TRBJ1-3	TRBV7-8	TRBD1	CASSLALRDRGAGNTIYF	TGTGCCAGCAGCTTAGCGCTACGGGACAGGGGGGCTGGAAACACCATATATTTT
.	TRBJ1-1	TRBV5-4	TRBD1	CASSWGQLNTEAFF	TGTGCCAGCAGCTGGGGACAGCTGAACACTGAAGCTTTCTTT
.	TRBJ2-5	TRBV7-2	TRBD2	CASSTRLAGGQETQYF	TGTGCCAGCAGCACCCGACTAGCGGGGGGTCAAGAGACCCAGTACTTC
.	TRBJ1-1	TRBV6-2/TRBV6-3	.	CASSYGAPRGAFF	TGTGCCAGCAGTTACGGGGCCCCGCGCGGAGCTTTCTTT
.	TRBJ2-5	TRBV6-2/TRBV6-3	.	CASSPDRMSRTQYF	TGTGCCAGCAGTCCCGATAGAATGAGTCGGACCCAGTACTTC
.	TRBJ2-1	TRBV14	.	CASSLFGGNEQFF	TGTGCCAGCAGCCTATTCGGAGGCAATGAGCAGTTCTTC
.	TRBJ1-2	TRBV13	TRBD1	CASSSRGQGVYGYTF	TGTGCCAGCAGCTCGAGAGGACAGGGGGTCTATGGCTACACCTTC
once	TRBJ2-3	TRBV29-1	.	CSVSSRSKTDTQYF	TGCAGCGTGAGTAGCCGGTCGAAAACAGATACGCAGTATTTT
.	TRBJ1-2	TRBV12-3/TRBV12-4	.	CASSPGSSHGYTF	TGTGCCAGCAGCCCCGGGAGTTCCCATGGCTACACCTTC
.	TRBJ1-5	TRBV6-4	.	CASSVTNQPQHF	TGTGCCAGCAGTGTCACAAATCAGCCCCAGCATTTT
.	TRBJ2-7	TRBV7-9	.	CASSLADTPAYF	TGTGCCAGCAGCTTAGCAGACACCCCCGCGTACTTC
.	TRBJ1-5	TRBV28	TRBD1	CASSSDRVGQPQHF	TGTGCCAGCAGTTCGGACAGGGTGGGACAGCCCCAGCATTTT
.	TRBJ2-1	TRBV28	.	CASRGTWDSGFF	TGTGCCAGCAGGGGGACCTGGGACTCTGGGTTCTTC
few	TRBJ1-6	TRBV28	TRBD1	CASSYHGTGENSPLHF	TGTGCCAGCAGTTACCACGGGACAGGGGAAAATTCACCCCTCCACTTT
few	TRBJ2-1	TRBV12-5	TRBD2	CASGLVWTSGSYNEQFF	TGTGCTAGTGGTTTGGTCTGGACTAGCGGCTCCTACAATGAGCAGTTCTTC
.	TRBJ1-5	TRBV28	.	CASSFVGVREPQHF	TGTGCCAGCAGTTTTGTAGGGGTCAGGGAGCCCCAGCATTTT
.	TRBJ2-1	TRBV7-2	TRBD2	CASSLHLGTIHNGEQFF	TGTGCCAGCAGCTTACATCTAGGGACTATACACAATGGTGAGCAGTTCTTC
.	TRBJ2-2	TRBV4-3	.	CASSQETPENTGELFF	TGCGCCAGCAGCCAAGAGACTCCCGAGAACACCGGGGAGCTGTTTTTT
.	TRBJ2-5	TRBV15	TRBD2	CATSRGGGRETQYF	TGTGCCACCAGCAGAGGCGGGGGTAGAGAGACCCAGTACTTC
once	TRBJ2-1	TRBV29-1	TRBD2	CSAPDPRGDEQFF	TGCAGCGCCCCGGACCCTCGGGGGGATGAGCAGTTCTTC
.	TRBJ1-1	TRBV9	TRBD1	CASSVGDSMNTEAFF	TGTGCCAGCAGCGTAGGGGACAGTATGAACACTGAAGCTTTCTTT
.	TRBJ1-1	TRBV21-1	.	CASTSYRGSANTEAFF	TGTGCCAGCACCTCCTACAGGGGATCGGCGAACACTGAAGCTTTCTTT
.	TRBJ2-4	TRBV18	.	CASSQGGAKNIQYF	TGTGCCAGCTCACAAGGGGGAGCCAAAAACATTCAGTACTTC
.	TRBJ2-2	TRBV30	TRBD2	CAWTSGHDTGELFF	TGTGCCTGGACTAGCGGGCACGACACCGGGGAGCTGTTTTTT